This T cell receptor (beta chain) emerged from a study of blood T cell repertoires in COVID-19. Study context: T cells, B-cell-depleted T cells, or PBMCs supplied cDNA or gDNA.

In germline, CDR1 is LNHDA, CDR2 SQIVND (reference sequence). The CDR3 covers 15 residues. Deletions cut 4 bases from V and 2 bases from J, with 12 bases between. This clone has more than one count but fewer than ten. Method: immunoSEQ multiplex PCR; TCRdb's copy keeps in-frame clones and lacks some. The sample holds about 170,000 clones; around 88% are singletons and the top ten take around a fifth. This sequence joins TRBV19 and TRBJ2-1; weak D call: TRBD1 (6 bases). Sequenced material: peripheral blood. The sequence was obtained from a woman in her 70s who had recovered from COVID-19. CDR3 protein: CASSTEDSPYNEQFF. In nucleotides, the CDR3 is TGTGCCAGTAGTACTGAGGACAGCCCCTACAATGAGCAGTTCTTC.